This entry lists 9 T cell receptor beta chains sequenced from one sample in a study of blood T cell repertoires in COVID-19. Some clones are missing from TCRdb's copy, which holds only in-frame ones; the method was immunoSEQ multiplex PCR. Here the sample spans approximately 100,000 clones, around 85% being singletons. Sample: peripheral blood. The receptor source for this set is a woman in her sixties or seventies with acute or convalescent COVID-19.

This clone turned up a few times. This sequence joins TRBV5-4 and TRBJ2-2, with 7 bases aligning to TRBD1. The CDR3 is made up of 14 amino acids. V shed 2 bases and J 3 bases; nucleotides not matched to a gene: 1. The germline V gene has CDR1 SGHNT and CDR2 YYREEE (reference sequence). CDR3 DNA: TGTGCCAGCAGCTTAGGGACAGACACCGGGGAGCTGTTTTTT. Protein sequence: CASSLGTDTGELFF. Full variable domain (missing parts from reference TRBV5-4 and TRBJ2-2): ETGVTQSPTHLIKTRGQQVTLRCSSQSGHNTVSWYQQALGQGPQFIFQYYREEENGRGNFPPRFSGLQFPNYSSELNVNALELDDSALYLCASSLGTDTGELFFGEGSRLTVL.

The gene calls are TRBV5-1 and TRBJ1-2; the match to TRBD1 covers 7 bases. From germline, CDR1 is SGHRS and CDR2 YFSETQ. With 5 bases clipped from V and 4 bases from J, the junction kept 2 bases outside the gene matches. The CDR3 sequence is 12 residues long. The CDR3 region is CASRGGGYGYTF. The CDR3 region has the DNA TGCGCCAGCAGAGGGGGCGGCTATGGCTACACCTTC. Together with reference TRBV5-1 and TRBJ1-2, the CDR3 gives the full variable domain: KAGVTQTPRYLIKTRGQQVTLSCSPISGHRSVSWYQQTPGQGLQFLFEYFSETQRNKGNFPGRFSGRQFSNSRSEMNVSTLELGDSALYLCASRGGGYGYTFGSGTRLTVV.

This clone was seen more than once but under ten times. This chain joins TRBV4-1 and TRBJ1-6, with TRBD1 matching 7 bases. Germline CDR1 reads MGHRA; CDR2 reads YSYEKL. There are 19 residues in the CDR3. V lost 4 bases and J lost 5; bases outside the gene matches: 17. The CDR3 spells CASSRQQEGAHRNNSPLHF. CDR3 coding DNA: TGCGCCAGCAGCCGTCAGCAGGAGGGGGCGCATAGAAATAATTCACCCCTCCACTTT.

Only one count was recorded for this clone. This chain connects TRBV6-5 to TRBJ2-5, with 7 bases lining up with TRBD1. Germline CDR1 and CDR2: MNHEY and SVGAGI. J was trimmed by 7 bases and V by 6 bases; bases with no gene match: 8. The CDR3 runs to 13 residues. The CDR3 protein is CASRTQGLVTQYF. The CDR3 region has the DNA TGTGCCAGCAGAACACAGGGGTTAGTGACCCAGTACTTC.

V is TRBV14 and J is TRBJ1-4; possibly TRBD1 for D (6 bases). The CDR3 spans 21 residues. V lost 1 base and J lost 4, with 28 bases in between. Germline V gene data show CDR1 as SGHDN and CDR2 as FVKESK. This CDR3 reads CASSQVTYGTRKKEDNEKLFF. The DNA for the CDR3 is TGTGCCAGCAGCCAAGTAACCTATGGGACAAGGAAGAAAGAGGATAATGAAAAACTGTTTTTT.

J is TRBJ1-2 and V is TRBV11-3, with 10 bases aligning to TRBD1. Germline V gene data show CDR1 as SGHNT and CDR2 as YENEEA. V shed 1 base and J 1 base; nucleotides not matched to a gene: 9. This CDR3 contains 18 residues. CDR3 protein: CASSLGDTWDRGNYGYTF. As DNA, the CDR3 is TGTGCCAGCAGCTTAGGTGATACCTGGGACAGGGGTAACTATGGCTACACCTTC.

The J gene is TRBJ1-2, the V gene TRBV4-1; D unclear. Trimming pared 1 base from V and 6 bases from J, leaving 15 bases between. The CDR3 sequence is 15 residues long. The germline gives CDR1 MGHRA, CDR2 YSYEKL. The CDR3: CASSQVQTVSNGYTF. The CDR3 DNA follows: TGCGCCAGCAGCCAAGTCCAAACCGTCAGTAATGGCTACACCTTC.

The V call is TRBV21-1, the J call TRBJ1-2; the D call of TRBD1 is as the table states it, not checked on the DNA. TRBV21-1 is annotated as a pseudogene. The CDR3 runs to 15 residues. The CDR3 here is CASSKPGQGAGGYTF. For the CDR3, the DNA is TGTGCCAGCAGCAAACCGGGACAGGGGGCCGGTGGCTACACCTTC.

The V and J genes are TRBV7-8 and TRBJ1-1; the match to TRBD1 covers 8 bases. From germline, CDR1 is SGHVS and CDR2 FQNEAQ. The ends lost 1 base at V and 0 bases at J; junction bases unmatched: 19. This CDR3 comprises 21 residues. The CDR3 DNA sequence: TGTGCCAGCAGCTTAGGCCTGACAGGGGCCATACATTGGGATCTGAACACTGAAGCTTTCTTT. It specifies CASSLGLTGAIHWDLNTEAFF.